This T cell receptor (beta chain) was recorded in a study of circulating and synovial CD4+ cells in juvenile arthritis (dated by TCRdb to between 2013 and 2015). A note on the overall study: TCRbeta CDR3 repertoires of circulating HLA-DR+ CD4 T cells, bulk blood CD4 T cells and synovial CD4 T cells were compared within each patient. The goal of repertoire sequencing was to confirm that a circulating synovial-like CD4 T cell subset was enriched in synovial clonotypes. The full study reports these points: Because overlap with synovium rose as sequencing depth increased, the measured fractions of shared clonotypes likely underestimated the overlap of the full repertoire. Lower diversity was observed in synovial and circulating pathogenic-like lymphocyte repertoires than in bulk blood CD4 repertoires, and some CPL samples were found to be as oligoclonal as synovium. No difference between circulating pathogenic-like lymphocytes and bulk blood T cells was detected by traditional Vbeta family usage analysis. Circulating pathogenic-like lymphocytes clustered with synovial T cells and shared a substantially higher fraction of CDR3 sequences with synovium than bulk blood. CPL and bulk blood CD4 samples differed in T cell genome counts by at least an order of magnitude, so sample-size effects were addressed.

The sequenced samples came from patients who had active juvenile idiopathic arthritis. Cells were sorted right after thawing, and dead cells were excluded with Live/Dead Fixable Near-IR Stain. On this clone: The antigen this receptor binds is unknown. Within one base of it there is no much larger clone, and no base qualities were kept.

Library prep was done by the immunoSEQ multiplex PCR assay. TCRbeta CDR3 sequencing was performed as a commercial service by an external provider. The original pipeline was this. The analyses used productive nucleotide sequences together with amino acid sequences obtained by in silico translation. To equalise sample size, diversity was assessed as Renyi entropy across alpha values by taking the median of 200 repeated subsamples. For clustering, the distance between each pair of repertoires was computed as one minus the Chao-modified Jaccard index, which corrected for under-sampling. Frequency-weighted overlap with synovial clonotypes was computed at 200 sample sizes with 200 draws without replacement at each size, and the value at the size of the smaller sample was reported. In TCRdb, the immuneACCESS table is reduced to in-frame sequences with V and J assigned. These tables do not hold every clone; where another copy was compared, an unresolved V gene accounts for under half, and the others remain unexplained. V and J calls and clone size are as listed in that table; D and trimming were resolved from the DNA. This sample holds some 33,000 clones; roughly 94% were observed only once. Together, the top ten hold 0.7% of the sample.

This TCR was recovered from a human donor with juvenile idiopathic arthritis. Sequencing was carried out using CD4+ T cells from blood.

For the CDR3, the sequence is CASSVDGGNPGGYTF. The nucleotides are TGTGCCAGCAGCGTAGACGGGGGAAACCCTGGGGGCTACACCTTC. In this chain, TRBV9 is recombined with TRBJ1-2; the best D guess is TRBD1, with 5 bases matching. Looking up the germline V gene yields CDR1 SGDLS and CDR2 YYNGEE. The CDR3 runs 15 amino acids, cysteine and phenylalanine included. The sequence is cut down to CDR3 DNA, 45 bases in frame from base 1. V is shortened by 0 bases, J by 8 bases, and the region joining them spans 17 bases.